This T cell receptor beta chain was sequenced for a study of cytomegalovirus exposure and HLA in healthy donors. About this clone itself: The antigen remains unidentified.

The CDR3 loop spans 17 amino acids. The study ran its PCR with 60 Vbeta and 13 Jbeta primers. Profiled with immunoSEQ multiplex PCR; TCRdb holds only in-frame clones, not every one. Seen here are a few hundred thousand clones, over 75% observed once, and the top ten hold more than 1.5%. Overall study findings and caveats: Most observed TCR sequences were rare, whereas some public TCRs were detected in many donors. No immune exposure information besides CMV serostatus was available. Judged likely to be a sequencing artifact was a cluster of highly shared sequence variants.

Sequenced: PBMCs. This TCR came from a man between 18 and 35 years old in good health and CMV-seronegative. V gene TRBV21-1 combines with J gene TRBJ1-3. TRBV21-1 has pseudogene status. CDR3 residues: CASSKVGRRNSGNTIYF. In DNA form, the CDR3 reads TGTGCCAGCAGCAAAGTGGGTCGGAGGAACTCTGGAAACACCATATATTTT.